This TCR beta chain came from a study of a mutant IDH1 vaccine in newly diagnosed glioma. Noted time point: week 5, during vaccination. Topical imiquimod accompanied each vaccine dose, which consisted of 300 ug of mutant IDH1 20-mer peptide. About this clone itself: Its antigen is as yet unknown.

The protocol was immunoSEQ multiplex PCR, while the TCRdb copy is restricted to in-frame clones and leaves out a portion. The table lists over 55,000 clones, 82% of them singletons. Study findings and constraints: The vaccine induced immune responses, and these occurred in around 93% of patients.

The sequence derives from a woman aged 18-29 years with glioma. Some clones in this sample may be carry-over from other donors' samples. Sequenced material: PBMCs, taken from a glioma patient whose treatment included an IDH1 peptide vaccine.

The CDR3 here is CASSPDPQGNQPQHF. The CDR3 region has the DNA TGTGCCAGCAGCCCCGACCCGCAGGGCAATCAGCCCCAGCATTTT. This chain connects TRBV6-5 to TRBJ1-5; D call uncertain. Looked up from germline, CDR1 is MNHEY and CDR2 is SVGAGI. V lost 6 bases to trimming and J lost 2 bases, with 14 bases between them. This CDR3 has 15 residues.